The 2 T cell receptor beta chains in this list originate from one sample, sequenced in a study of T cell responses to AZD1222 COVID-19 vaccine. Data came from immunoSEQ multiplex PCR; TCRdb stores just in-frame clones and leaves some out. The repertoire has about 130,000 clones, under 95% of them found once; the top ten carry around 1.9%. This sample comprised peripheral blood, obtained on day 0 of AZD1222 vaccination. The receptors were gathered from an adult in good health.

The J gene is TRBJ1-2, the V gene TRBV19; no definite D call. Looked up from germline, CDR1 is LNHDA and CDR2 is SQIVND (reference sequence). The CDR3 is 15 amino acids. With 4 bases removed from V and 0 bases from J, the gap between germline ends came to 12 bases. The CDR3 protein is CASSKSAETNYGYTF. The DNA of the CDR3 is TGTGCCAGTAGTAAGTCGGCCGAAACTAACTATGGCTACACCTTC.

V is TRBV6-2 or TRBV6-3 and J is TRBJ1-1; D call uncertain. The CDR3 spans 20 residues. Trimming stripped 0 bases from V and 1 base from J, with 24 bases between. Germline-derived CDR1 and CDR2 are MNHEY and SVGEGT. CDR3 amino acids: CASSYSTPRLTSEKNTEAFF. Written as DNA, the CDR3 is TGTGCCAGCAGTTACTCGACCCCGAGACTAACATCCGAAAAGAACACTGAAGCTTTCTTT.